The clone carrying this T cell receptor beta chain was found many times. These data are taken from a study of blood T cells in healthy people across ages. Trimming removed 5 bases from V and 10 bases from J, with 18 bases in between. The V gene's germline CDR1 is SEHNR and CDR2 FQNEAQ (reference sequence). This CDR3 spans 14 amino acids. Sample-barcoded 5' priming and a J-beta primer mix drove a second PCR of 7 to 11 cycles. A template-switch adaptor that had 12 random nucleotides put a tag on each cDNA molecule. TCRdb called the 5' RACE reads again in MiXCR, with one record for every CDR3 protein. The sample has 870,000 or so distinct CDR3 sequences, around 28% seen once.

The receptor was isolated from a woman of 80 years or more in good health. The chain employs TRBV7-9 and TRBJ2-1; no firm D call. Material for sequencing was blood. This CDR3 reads CASSHDIERAEQFF. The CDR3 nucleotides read TGTGCCAGCAGCCACGACATCGAGAGAGCCGAGCAGTTCTTC.